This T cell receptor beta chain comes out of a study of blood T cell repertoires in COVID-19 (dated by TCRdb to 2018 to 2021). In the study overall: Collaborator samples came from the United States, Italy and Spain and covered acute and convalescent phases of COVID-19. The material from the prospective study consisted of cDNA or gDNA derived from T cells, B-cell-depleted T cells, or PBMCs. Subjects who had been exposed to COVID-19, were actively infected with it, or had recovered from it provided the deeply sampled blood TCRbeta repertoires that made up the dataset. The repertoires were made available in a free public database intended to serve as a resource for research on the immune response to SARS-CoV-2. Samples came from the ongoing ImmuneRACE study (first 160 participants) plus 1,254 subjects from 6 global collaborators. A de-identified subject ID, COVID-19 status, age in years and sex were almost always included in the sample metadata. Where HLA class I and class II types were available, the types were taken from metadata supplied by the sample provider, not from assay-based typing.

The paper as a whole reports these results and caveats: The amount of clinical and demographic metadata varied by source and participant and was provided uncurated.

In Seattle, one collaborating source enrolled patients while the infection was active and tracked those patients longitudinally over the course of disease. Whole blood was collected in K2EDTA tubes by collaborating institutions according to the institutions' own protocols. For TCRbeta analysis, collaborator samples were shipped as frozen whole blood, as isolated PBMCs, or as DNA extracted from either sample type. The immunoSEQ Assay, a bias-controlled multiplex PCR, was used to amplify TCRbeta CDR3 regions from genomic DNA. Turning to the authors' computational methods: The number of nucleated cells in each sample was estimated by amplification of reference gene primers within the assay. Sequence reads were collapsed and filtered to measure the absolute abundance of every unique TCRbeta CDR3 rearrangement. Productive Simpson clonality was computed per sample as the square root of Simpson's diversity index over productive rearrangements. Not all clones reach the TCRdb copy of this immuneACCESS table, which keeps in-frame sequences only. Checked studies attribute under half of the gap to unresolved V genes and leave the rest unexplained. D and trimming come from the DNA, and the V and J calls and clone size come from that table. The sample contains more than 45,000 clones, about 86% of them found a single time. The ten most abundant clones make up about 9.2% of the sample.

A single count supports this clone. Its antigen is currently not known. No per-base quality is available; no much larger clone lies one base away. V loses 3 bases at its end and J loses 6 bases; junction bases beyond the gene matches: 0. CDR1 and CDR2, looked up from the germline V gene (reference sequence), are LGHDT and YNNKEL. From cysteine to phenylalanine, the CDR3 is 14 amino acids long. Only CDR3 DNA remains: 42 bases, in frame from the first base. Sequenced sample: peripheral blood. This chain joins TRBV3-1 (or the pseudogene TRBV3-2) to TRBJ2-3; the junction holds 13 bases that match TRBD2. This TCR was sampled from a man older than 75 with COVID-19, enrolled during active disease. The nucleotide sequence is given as TGTGCCAGCAGCCAGGGACTAGCGGGGGATACGCAGTATTTT. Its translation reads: CASSQGLAGDTQYF.